The 26 T cell receptor beta chains below come from one sample, sequenced in a study of blood T cell repertoires in COVID-19. The method was immunoSEQ multiplex PCR; TCRdb's version includes in-frame clones alone and lacks a portion of them. The sample contains about 40,000 clones, roughly 79% of which appear only once. Sample: peripheral blood. The receptors were gathered from an elderly woman with acute or convalescent COVID-19.

J is TRBJ1-2 and V is TRBV28; TRBD1 matches 7 bases. V shed 6 bases, J shed 0 bases, and the junction held 7 bases outside the gene matches. From germline, CDR1 is MDHEN and CDR2 SYDVKM. The CDR3 is 15 amino acids. For the CDR3, the DNA is TGTGCCAGCAGACAGGGGCCCTTAGCTAACTATGGCTACACCTTC. As protein: CASRQGPLANYGYTF.

This chain uses TRBV4-3 with TRBJ1-2; 9 bases are a match to TRBD1. V lost 4 bases, J lost 2 bases, and 11 bases stayed unmatched. Per the germline V gene, CDR1 is LGHNA and CDR2 is YSLEER. The CDR3 is made up of 17 amino acids. The CDR3 sequence: CASSRQLGQGGNYGYTF. CDR3 nucleotide sequence: TGCGCCAGCAGCCGCCAACTGGGACAGGGAGGGAACTATGGCTACACCTTC.

The chain has TRBV9 and TRBJ2-5, with D possibly being TRBD1 (6 bases). The CDR3 contains 14 residues. Between the trimmed V and J ends, which lost 2 bases and 5 bases, there was a span of 13 bases. The germline V gene has CDR1 SGDLS and CDR2 YYNGEE. The CDR3 DNA follows: TGTGCCAGCAGCGTTGGGGTGGGGGCGGAGACCCAGTACTTC. Protein product: CASSVGVGAETQYF.

The J gene is TRBJ1-1, the V gene TRBV18; possibly TRBD1 for D (5 bases). V lost 4 bases to trimming and J lost 1 base, with 10 bases between them. There are 14 residues in the CDR3. From germline, CDR1 is KGHSH and CDR2 LQKENI. CDR3 nucleotides: TGTGCCAGCTCACAGGGGTTTGGGAACACTGAAGCTTTCTTT. Translated: CASSQGFGNTEAFF.

This clone was observed a few times. The J gene is TRBJ2-1, the V gene TRBV2; 12 nucleotides match TRBD2. CDR3 length: 15 residues. Germline CDR1 SNHLY, CDR2 FYNNEI. The junction had 13 bases not matched to a gene; V was cut back by 9 bases and J by 10 bases. The CDR3 region has the DNA TGTGCCAGTGGGATTCTGGCTAGCGGGAGGGGCGAGCAGTTCTTC. Its protein product is CASGILASGRGEQFF.

The chain has TRBV2 and TRBJ2-5, with TRBD2 matching over 9 bases. The J segment lost 7 bases and the V segment lost 3 bases, leaving 9 bases of the junction unmatched. CDR3 length equals 15 residues. In germline, CDR1 is SNHLY, CDR2 FYNNEI. This CDR3 is CASSDVAGETRTQYF. The DNA of the CDR3 is TGTGCCAGCAGTGACGTAGCGGGGGAGACGAGGACCCAGTACTTC.

The chain is built from TRBV6-5 and TRBJ1-2; D is ambiguous. V gave up 0 bases and J gave up 7 bases, with 12 bases separating them. The CDR3 has 14 residues. Germline CDR1 MNHEY, CDR2 SVGAGI. This CDR3 reads CASSYSLNSPGYTF. CDR3 nucleotides: TGTGCCAGCAGTTACTCCTTGAACAGCCCTGGCTACACCTTC.

The gene calls are TRBV12-3 or TRBV12-4 and TRBJ2-1; D might be TRBD1 (6 bases). This CDR3 has 12 amino acids. V was clipped by 7 bases and J by 4 bases, with 8 bases between them. In DNA, the CDR3 is TGTGCCAGCACCGGGACATACAATGAGCAGTTCTTC. Translating gives CASTGTYNEQFF.

J is TRBJ2-1 and V is TRBV7-2; 8 bases agree with TRBD2. Per the germline V gene, CDR1 is SGHTA and CDR2 is FQGNSA. V lost 5 bases to trimming and J lost 2 bases; unmatched junction nucleotides: 8. CDR3 length: 16 residues. DNA of the CDR3: TGTGCCAGCAGCCCCGTATTAGCGGGGACCTACAATGAGCAGTTCTTC. Its protein product is CASSPVLAGTYNEQFF.

This chain links TRBV12-3 or TRBV12-4 with TRBJ1-2; D unresolved. V lost 4 bases to trimming and J lost 4 bases, with 10 bases between them. The CDR3 extends over 13 amino acids. CDR3 nucleotide sequence: TGTGCCAGCAGTTGGGAGGCAGTCTATGGCTACACCTTC. Translating gives CASSWEAVYGYTF.

The chain has TRBV18 and TRBJ1-1; weak D call: TRBD1 (5 bases). The germline V gene has CDR1 KGHSH and CDR2 LQKENI. The CDR3 has 15 residues. Trimming left V 4 bases short and J 1 base short, with 13 bases between. CDR3 protein: CASSRVREENTEAFF. The DNA of the CDR3 is TGTGCCAGCTCACGAGTCAGGGAAGAGAACACTGAAGCTTTCTTT.

This clone has a handful of counts. The genes are TRBV5-8 and TRBJ1-1, with 7 bases that match TRBD1. Losses at the gene ends were 0 bases for V and 4 bases for J; bases not matched to a gene: 9. The germline V gene encodes CDR1 SGHTS and CDR2 YDEGEE. CDR3 length equals 16 residues. The CDR3 bases are TGTGCCAGCAGCTTGGACGACAGGGTGGATACCACTGAAGCTTTCTTT. Its protein product is CASSLDDRVDTTEAFF.

This chain joins TRBV2 and TRBJ1-2, with D possibly TRBD1 on 6 matching bases. V lost 7 bases to trimming and J lost 5 bases, with 23 bases between them. CDR1 is SNHLY and CDR2 is FYNNEI in the germline V gene. CDR3 length: 16 amino acids. The CDR3 DNA reads TGTGCCAGCACTCGCCGGGCGGGGGCGGGGGAATATGGCTACACCTTC. As protein: CASTRRAGAGEYGYTF.

The V and J genes are TRBV7-3 and TRBJ2-2; D is uncertain. This CDR3 spans 15 amino acids. CDR1 and CDR2 (germline): SGHTA, FQGTGA. Trimming pared 0 bases from V and 4 bases from J, leaving 9 bases between. CDR3 sequence: CASSLTAVRTGELFF. CDR3 sequence (DNA): TGTGCCAGCAGCTTAACTGCAGTACGCACCGGGGAGCTGTTTTTT.

The chain is built from TRBV10-3 and TRBJ1-2; TRBD1 matches at 9 bases. CDR1 and CDR2 from the germline V gene are ENHRY and SYGVKD. CDR3 length: 17 residues. V gave up 0 bases and J gave up 4 bases; unmatched junction bases: 9. The DNA of the CDR3 is TGTGCCATCAGTGAGTCGGACAGGGGATCGGTAAGCTATGGCTACACCTTC. It codes for CAISESDRGSVSYGYTF.

The J gene is TRBJ1-5, the V gene TRBV5-1; maybe TRBD1 (5 bases). The CDR3 has 14 residues. Looked up from germline, CDR1 is SGHRS and CDR2 is YFSETQ. V was trimmed by 2 bases and J by 5 bases, leaving 11 bases between them. The CDR3 here is CASSFVGLDQPQHF. The CDR3 DNA reads TGCGCCAGCAGCTTCGTGGGACTCGATCAGCCCCAGCATTTT.

The table lists this clone with a few counts. This chain joins TRBV2 and TRBJ2-1; D remains unclear. The CDR3 length is 13 residues. V was cut by 0 bases and J by 9 bases, with 9 bases left in between. CDR1 and CDR2 (germline): SNHLY, FYNNEI. The CDR3 loop reads CASSEAWSAEQFF. CDR3 nucleotide sequence: TGTGCCAGCAGTGAAGCGTGGAGTGCTGAGCAGTTCTTC. The whole variable domain, remainder taken from reference TRBV2 and TRBJ2-1, is EPEVTQTPSHQVTQMGQEVILRCVPISNHLYFYWYRQILGQKVEFLVSFYNNEISEKSEIFDDQFSVERPDGSNFTLKIRSTKLEDSAMYFCASSEAWSAEQFFGPGTRLTVL.

This clone was detected only once. The chain uses TRBV5-6 and TRBJ1-1; 8 bases fit TRBD1. The V segment lost 0 bases and the J segment 8 bases; nucleotides outside the gene matches: 9. The CDR3 has 15 amino acids. Germline V CDR1 and CDR2: SGHDT, YYEEEE. The DNA of the CDR3 is TGTGCCAGCAGCTTGGAAGGCAGGGGGCGCATCGAAGCTTTCTTT. It translates to CASSLEGRGRIEAFF.

The J gene is TRBJ1-2, the V gene TRBV28; 8 bases line up with TRBD1. The V and J ends lost 2 bases and 8 bases, in that order; junction bases with no gene match: 10. Germline V gives CDR1 MDHEN, CDR2 SYDVKM. The CDR3 spans 15 residues. The CDR3 bases are TGTGCCAGCAGTTTAAGGCCCGACAGGGGTCAGGGCTACACCTTC. Translation: CASSLRPDRGQGYTF.

V usage is TRBV19 and J usage is TRBJ1-2, with TRBD1 as a possible D gene (5 bases). There are 13 residues in the CDR3. With 7 bases removed from V and 4 bases from J, the gap between germline ends came to 13 bases. Germline assignment: CDR1 LNHDA and CDR2 SQIVND (reference sequence). CDR3 sequence reads: CASMGGGPYGYTF. The CDR3 nucleotides are TGTGCCAGTATGGGGGGGGGTCCCTATGGCTACACCTTC.

The J gene is TRBJ1-5, the V gene TRBV30; 11 positions match TRBD1. Germline V lookup: CDR1 GTSNPN, CDR2 SVGIG (reference sequence). V shed 5 bases, J shed 0 bases, and the junction held 3 bases outside the gene matches. The CDR3 is 15 amino acids. CDR3 coding DNA: TGTGCCTGGCGGGACAGGGGGATTAGCAATCAGCCCCAGCATTTT. Translated: CAWRDRGISNQPQHF.

The rearrangement links TRBV4-3 to TRBJ2-7; possibly TRBD1 for D (6 bases). The CDR3 extends over 14 amino acids. Germline lookup yields CDR1 LGHNA and CDR2 YSLEER. Trimming shortened V by 4 bases and J by 2 bases, and 12 bases separated the two germline ends. The CDR3 reads CASSRGQPPYEQYF. The CDR3 DNA follows: TGCGCCAGCAGCCGCGGACAGCCTCCCTACGAGCAGTACTTC.

CDR3 sequence: CASSQVPSGTTGELFF. The DNA for the CDR3 is TGTGCCAGCAGCCAAGTTCCTAGCGGGACCACCGGGGAGCTGTTTTTT. The gene calls are TRBV3-1 (or the pseudogene TRBV3-2) and TRBJ2-2, with 9 bases fitting TRBD2. Per the germline V gene, CDR1 is LGHDT and CDR2 is YNNKEL (reference sequence). V was clipped by 1 base and J by 4 bases; unmatched bases: 4. The CDR3 covers 16 residues.

The rearrangement uses TRBV12-3 or TRBV12-4 and TRBJ1-1, with D hard to call. This CDR3 is built from 12 residues. The V gene lost 5 bases and the J gene lost 5 bases, with 9 bases spanning the gap. The CDR3 spells CASSVRVTEAFF. For the CDR3, the DNA is TGTGCCAGCAGTGTTAGAGTTACTGAAGCTTTCTTT.

V gene TRBV29-1 combines with J gene TRBJ2-3, with D tentatively TRBD2 (5 bases). The germline gives CDR1 SQVTM, CDR2 ANQGSEA. The V end was cut by 4 bases, the J end by 3 bases, with 14 bases between. The CDR3 is 14 residues long. CDR3 sequence (DNA): TGCAGCGTTGCAACGAGCGGTACTACAGATACGCAGTATTTT. It encodes CSVATSGTTDTQYF.

The rearrangement uses TRBV19 and TRBJ1-1; 9 bases line up with TRBD1. The junction had 5 bases not matched to a gene; V was cut back by 5 bases and J by 4 bases. Germline V CDR1 and CDR2: LNHDA, SQIVND (reference sequence). The CDR3 sequence is 14 residues long. Here the CDR3 reads CASSPGDRVTEAFF. The CDR3 nucleotides are TGTGCCAGTAGTCCTGGGGACAGGGTCACTGAAGCTTTCTTT. The entire variable domain, with the rest obtained from reference TRBV19 and TRBJ1-1, is as follows: DGGITQSPKYLFRKEGQNVTLSCEQNLNHDAMYWYRQDPGQGLRLIYYSQIVNDFQKGDIAEGYSVSREKKESFPLTVTSAQKNPTAFYLCASSPGDRVTEAFFGQGTRLTVV.